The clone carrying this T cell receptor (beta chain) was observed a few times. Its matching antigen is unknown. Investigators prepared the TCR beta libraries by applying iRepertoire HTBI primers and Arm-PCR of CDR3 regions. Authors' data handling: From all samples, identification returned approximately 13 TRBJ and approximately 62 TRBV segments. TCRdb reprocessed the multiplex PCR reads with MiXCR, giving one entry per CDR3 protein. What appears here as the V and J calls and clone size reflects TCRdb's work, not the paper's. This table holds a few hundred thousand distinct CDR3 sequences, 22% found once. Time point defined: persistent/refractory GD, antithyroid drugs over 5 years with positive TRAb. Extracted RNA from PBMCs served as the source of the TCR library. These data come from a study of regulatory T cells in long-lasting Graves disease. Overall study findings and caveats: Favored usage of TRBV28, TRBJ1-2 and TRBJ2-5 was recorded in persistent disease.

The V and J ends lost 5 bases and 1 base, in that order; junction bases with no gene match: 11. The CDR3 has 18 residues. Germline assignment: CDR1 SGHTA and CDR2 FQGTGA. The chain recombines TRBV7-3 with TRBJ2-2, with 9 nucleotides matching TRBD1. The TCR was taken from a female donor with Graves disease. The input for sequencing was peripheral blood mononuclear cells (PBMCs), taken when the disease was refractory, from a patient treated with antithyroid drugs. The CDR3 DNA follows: TGTGCCAGCAGCCCAAGCCCATACAGGGGGCAGAACACCGGGGAGCTGTTTTTT. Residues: CASSPSPYRGQNTGELFF.